One and the same sample provided the 30 T cell receptor beta chains below, sequenced in a study of blood T cells in healthy people across ages. Then a second PCR, running roughly 7 to 11 cycles, was carried out with a sample-barcoded 5' primer and a J-beta primer mix. TCRdb processed the 5' RACE reads anew with MiXCR; each CDR3 protein has one entry. The sample lists about 1,500,000 distinct CDR3 sequences, roughly 27% occurring once. The material sequenced was blood. These receptors all stem from a woman in her thirties in good health.

This clonotype was seen many times. The chain has TRBV5-1 and TRBJ2-7; weak D call: TRBD2 (7 bases). V was clipped by 0 bases and J by 6 bases, with 13 bases between them. The germline V gene encodes CDR1 SGHRS and CDR2 YFSETQ. The CDR3 has 14 amino acids. The CDR3 is CASSLVTGGSEQYF. CDR3 nucleotides: TGCGCCAGCAGCTTGGTAACGGGGGGCTCCGAGCAGTACTTC.

The rearrangement links TRBV20-1 to TRBJ2-5, with TRBD2 as a possible D gene (6 bases). This CDR3 region has 18 residues. Germline V gene sequence: CDR1 DFQATT, CDR2 SNEGSKA (reference sequence). V lost 4 bases, J lost 1 base, and 25 bases lay in between. The CDR3 coding sequence is TGCAGTGCTAACCCTCCGGGAGAGACCGGGTGGGTCCAAGAGACCCAGTACTTC. Translation: CSANPPGETGWVQETQYF.

This clonotype has at least ten counts. V gene TRBV20-1 combines with J gene TRBJ2-1; D gene uncertain. V lost 0 bases, J lost 2 bases, and 11 bases lay in between. The CDR3 loop spans 15 amino acids. The germline gives CDR1 DFQATT, CDR2 SNEGSKA (reference sequence). The CDR3 nucleotides read TGCAGTGCTAGAGATACCTTAGCCGCCTACAATGAGCAGTTCTTC. This gives the protein CSARDTLAAYNEQFF.

This clonotype was observed a few times. The V gene is TRBV3-1, the J gene TRBJ2-3, with 8 bases matching TRBD2. Germline CDR1 and CDR2: LGHDT and YNNKEL (reference sequence). The V and J ends lost 0 bases and 0 bases, in that order; junction bases with no gene match: 5. This CDR3 is built from 17 residues. In DNA form, the CDR3 reads TGTGCCAGCAGCCAAGATTGGGAGCGGGGGAGCACAGATACGCAGTATTTT. Translated: CASSQDWERGSTDTQYF.

This chain connects TRBV6-5 to TRBJ2-1, with TRBD1 matching 10 bases. Germline loops: CDR1 MNHEY, CDR2 SVGAGI. J gave up 7 bases and V 0 bases, and 0 bases lay outside the gene matches. CDR3 length: 14 amino acids. CDR3 nucleotide sequence: TGTGCCAGCAGTTACTCGGGACAGGGGAATGAGCAGTTCTTC. Translating gives CASSYSGQGNEQFF.

This chain uses TRBV7-6 with TRBJ2-1; D is perhaps TRBD1 (5 bases). The CDR3 contains 16 residues. Germline V lookup: CDR1 SGHVS, CDR2 FNYEAQ. V lost 3 bases, J lost 3 bases, and 15 bases lay in between. CDR3 sequence: CASSFDVGHLYNEQFF. Here the CDR3 DNA reads TGTGCCAGCAGCTTCGACGTCGGACATCTCTACAATGAGCAGTTCTTC.

The V and J genes are TRBV9 and TRBJ2-7, with 8 bases aligning to TRBD2. From germline, CDR1 is SGDLS and CDR2 YYNGEE. With V trimmed by 4 bases and J by 1 base, 13 bases remained unmatched. There are 17 residues in the CDR3. The CDR3 protein is CASSSGAGGPVSYEQYF. CDR3 DNA: TGTGCCAGCAGCTCAGGGGCGGGAGGCCCCGTTTCCTACGAGCAGTACTTC.

The V call is TRBV6-5, the J call TRBJ1-1, with TRBD1 identical over 10 bases. This CDR3 comprises 17 residues. V trimming: 3 bases; J trimming: 7 bases; junction bases outside the gene matches: 14. Germline CDR1 reads MNHEY; CDR2 reads SVGAGI. As DNA, the CDR3 is TGTGCCAGCAGTTATTCGGTCGGTCTCGACAGGGGGCGTGAAGCTTTCTTT. Its protein is CASSYSVGLDRGREAFF.

J is TRBJ2-7 and V is TRBV14; D not certain. CDR1 and CDR2 from the germline V gene are SGHDN and FVKESK. Trimming took 0 bases from V and 0 from J, leaving 18 bases between them. This CDR3 region has 18 residues. The CDR3 DNA follows: TGTGCCAGCAGCCAAGATATCAGGACCCCGGAGAGCTCCTACGAGCAGTACTTC. Amino acids: CASSQDIRTPESSYEQYF.

The chain employs TRBV7-9 and TRBJ1-2; 11 nucleotides line up with TRBD1. Germline CDR1 and CDR2: SEHNR and FQNEAQ (reference sequence). The J segment lost 4 bases and the V segment lost 10 bases, leaving 11 bases of the junction unmatched. The CDR3 loop spans 15 amino acids. The DNA of the CDR3 is TGTGCCATCCAGCCACAGGGGACAGGGGGCTATGGCTACACCTTC. Encoded protein: CAIQPQGTGGYGYTF.

The V gene is TRBV29-1, the J gene TRBJ1-2; D is perhaps TRBD1 (6 bases). Looked up from germline, CDR1 is SQVTM and CDR2 is ANQGSEA. CDR3 length: 12 residues. CDR3 sequence reads: CGSGASNYGYTF. The CDR3 region has the DNA TGCGGGTCGGGGGCCTCGAACTATGGCTACACCTTC.

The gene calls are TRBV5-5 and TRBJ2-3; 12 bases agree with TRBD2. With 5 bases clipped from V and 6 bases from J, the junction kept 16 bases outside the gene matches. CDR1 and CDR2 (germline): SGHKS, YYEKEE (reference sequence). The CDR3 contains 18 residues. The chain's CDR3 is CASRAGTSGFISMDTQYF. CDR3 sequence (DNA): TGTGCCAGCAGGGCCGGGACTAGCGGGTTCATCTCCATGGATACGCAGTATTTT.

The chain carries TRBV25-1 and TRBJ2-5; 10 bases match TRBD1. J gave up 5 bases and V 5 bases, and 8 bases lay outside the gene matches. Germline V gene data show CDR1 as MGHDK and CDR2 as SYGVNS. The CDR3 runs 15 residues. The DNA of the CDR3 is TGTGCCAGCAGTCCCCGGGACAGGGGATGGGAGACCCAGTACTTC. Translating gives CASSPRDRGWETQYF. Full variable domain (outside the CDR3, taken from reference TRBV25-1 and TRBJ2-5): EADIYQTPRYLVIGTGKKITLECSQTMGHDKMYWYQQDPGMELHLIHYSYGVNSTEKGDLSSESTVSRIRTEHFPLTLESARPSHTSQYLCASSPRDRGWETQYFGPGTRLLVL.

The genes are TRBV4-3 and TRBJ2-7; 7 positions agree with TRBD2. The V and J ends lost 4 bases and 5 bases, in that order; junction bases with no gene match: 5. The V gene's germline CDR1 is LGHNA and CDR2 YSLEER. CDR3 size: 13 residues. The CDR3 nucleotides read TGCGCCAGCAGCCCGGGACTAAGAAACGAGCAGTACTTC. This codes for CASSPGLRNEQYF.

The chain uses TRBV20-1 and TRBJ2-2; D unresolved. Germline V CDR1 and CDR2: DFQATT, SNEGSKA (reference sequence). V dropped 5 bases and J dropped 4 bases, with 14 bases sitting between them. The CDR3 covers 14 residues. The CDR3 region has the DNA TGCAGTGCTCCCGGTAGTGGTCGCACCGGGGAGCTGTTTTTT. This translates into CSAPGSGRTGELFF.

This clonotype appeared many times. The chain recombines TRBV15 with TRBJ2-7; D call uncertain. The germline V and J ends were trimmed by 4 bases and 5 bases, with 9 bases remaining between them. Germline assignment: CDR1 LNHNV and CDR2 YYDKDF (reference sequence). This CDR3 contains 12 residues. CDR3: CATSTGSNEQYF. In DNA, the CDR3 is TGTGCCACCAGCACCGGATCTAACGAGCAGTACTTC.

As to this clonotype: Germline is not matched at one junction end, which may reflect a read error. This chain connects TRBV5-1 to TRBJ2-1; 9 nucleotides align to TRBD2. This CDR3 has 13 amino acids. The germline V gene encodes CDR1 SGHRS and CDR2 YFSETQ. The CDR3 DNA follows: TGCGCCATCAGCTTGGGGACTAGCCGAGAGCAGTTCTTC. Its translation: CAISLGTSREQFF.

The chain joins TRBV18 to TRBJ2-1; D tentatively reads TRBD1 or TRBD2 (5 bases each). Germline V lookup: CDR1 KGHSH, CDR2 LQKENI. CDR3 size: 15 residues. V gave up 3 bases and J gave up 5 bases, with 14 bases separating them. CDR3 coding DNA: TGTGCCAGCTCACCGAGGGACGGATTCAACAATGAGCAGTTCTTC. This sequence encodes CASSPRDGFNNEQFF.

With respect to this clonotype: A much bigger clone sits one base away, suggesting this may be a read error. The chain employs TRBV7-9 and TRBJ2-7; the D is unclear. The germline gives CDR1 SEHNR, CDR2 FQNEAQ (reference sequence). The CDR3 covers 15 residues. The CDR3 reads CVSSYSRNGPYEQYF. DNA of the CDR3: TGTGTCAGCAGCTACAGTCGGAACGGACCCTACGAGCAGTACTTC.

This clonotype was recorded a few times. The gene calls are TRBV20-1 and TRBJ2-1; 10 bases fit TRBD2. The CDR3 length is 14 residues. Germline-derived CDR1 and CDR2 are DFQATT and SNEGSKA (reference sequence). The V segment lost 5 bases and the J segment 8 bases; nucleotides outside the gene matches: 9. This CDR3 is CSALSPTSGHEQFF. For the CDR3, the DNA is TGCAGTGCTCTGAGCCCGACTAGCGGGCATGAGCAGTTCTTC.

The chain recombines TRBV6-6 with TRBJ1-5; no reliable D call. The CDR3 consists of 13 residues. The ends were cut back, 3 bases at V and 7 bases at J, with 10 bases in the middle. CDR1 is MNHNY, CDR2 SVGAGI, per germline (reference sequence). The CDR3 DNA reads as TGTGCCAGCAGTTATGTGTCGGGCCAGCCCCAGCATTTT. It specifies CASSYVSGQPQHF.

This clonotype has more than one count but fewer than ten. The rearrangement joins TRBV12-3 or TRBV12-4 to TRBJ2-2; tentatively, D is TRBD1 or TRBD2 (5 bases each). The V gene lost 1 base and the J gene lost 4 bases, with 10 bases spanning the gap. The CDR3 consists of 15 residues. The CDR3 DNA follows: TGTGCCAGCAGTTTAGGGCAGGGACCCACCGGGGAGCTGTTTTTT. Its translation is CASSLGQGPTGELFF.

With respect to this clonotype: This may be a read error, as it is one base from a much larger clone. CDR3: CATSDRPRTGSHNEQFF. CDR3 sequence (DNA): TGTGCCACCAGTGATCGCCCCAGAACAGGATCCCACAATGAGCAGTTCTTC. This chain uses TRBV24-1 with TRBJ2-1; tentatively, D is TRBD1 (5 bases). CDR3 length: 17 residues. V dropped 3 bases and J dropped 5 bases, with 19 bases sitting between them. Germline lookup yields CDR1 KGHDR and CDR2 SFDVKD.

The sample holds many counts of this clonotype. The gene calls are TRBV12-5 and TRBJ2-1; D is possibly TRBD2 (6 bases). The CDR3 consists of 16 residues. Trimming shortened V by 6 bases and J by 6 bases, and 21 bases separated the two germline ends. Germline V lookup: CDR1 LGHNT, CDR2 FRNRAP. This CDR3 is CASGRQVGTPFNEQFF. The CDR3 nucleotides read TGTGCTAGTGGACGCCAGGTCGGGACTCCCTTCAATGAGCAGTTCTTC.

This clonotype was detected many times. The chain has TRBV5-1 and TRBJ2-5; tentatively, D is TRBD2 (5 bases). Germline V lookup: CDR1 SGHRS, CDR2 YFSETQ. Between the trimmed V and J ends, which lost 4 bases and 3 bases, there was a span of 13 bases. CDR3 length: 14 residues. For the CDR3, the DNA is TGCGCCAGCAGCACCTCCGGGATAGAAGAGACCCAGTACTTC. This codes for CASSTSGIEETQYF.

The chain carries TRBV9 and TRBJ2-1; TRBD2 aligns across 9 bases. The germline V gene has CDR1 SGDLS and CDR2 YYNGEE. This CDR3 region has 17 residues. Trimming took 2 bases from V and 5 from J; bases not matched to a gene: 11. CDR3 DNA: TGTGCCAGCAGCGTCGCCCGGGCTAGCGGGGCCAACAATGAGCAGTTCTTC. Its protein is CASSVARASGANNEQFF.

This clonotype was recorded a few times. The gene calls are TRBV27 and TRBJ2-1, with D tentatively TRBD1 (6 bases). CDR1 is MNHEY and CDR2 is SMNVEV in the germline V gene (reference sequence). The CDR3 covers 14 residues. Between the trimmed V and J ends, which lost 2 bases and 6 bases, there was a span of 11 bases. The CDR3 spells CASSLVQGTNEQFF. The CDR3 DNA is TGTGCCAGCAGTTTAGTGCAGGGGACCAATGAGCAGTTCTTC.

This clonotype turned up a few times. V and J are TRBV29-1 and TRBJ2-1; tentatively, D is TRBD1 (6 bases). The CDR3 sequence is 16 residues long. The V end was cut by 1 base, the J end by 7 bases, with 20 bases between. Germline V gene lookup returns CDR1 SQVTM and CDR2 ANQGSEA. The CDR3 loop is CSVEGFYRAPGNEQFF. As DNA, the CDR3 is TGCAGCGTTGAAGGGTTTTACAGGGCTCCGGGTAATGAGCAGTTCTTC.

This clonotype was detected a few times. The V call is TRBV7-9, the J call TRBJ2-1; 14 bases line up with TRBD2. Germline-derived CDR1 and CDR2 are SEHNR and FQNEAQ (reference sequence). V trimming: 4 bases; J trimming: 5 bases; junction bases outside the gene matches: 1. This CDR3 has 15 residues. The CDR3 here is CASSSTSGRDNEQFF. The CDR3 DNA follows: TGTGCCAGCAGCTCGACTAGCGGGAGGGACAATGAGCAGTTCTTC.

Only a few counts were recorded for this clonotype. Since a much larger clone is just one base distant, this may be a read error. The chain recombines TRBV7-2 with TRBJ2-5, with 8 bases aligning to TRBD2. Germline assignment: CDR1 SGHTA and CDR2 FQGNSA. The trim removed 1 base at V and 11 bases at J, leaving 12 bases unmatched. The length of the CDR3 is 15 residues. The CDR3 DNA follows: TGTGCCAGCAGCTTAGATCGGGGGGGCGGAAATGAGCAGTACTTC. Protein sequence: CASSLDRGGGNEQYF.